This record concerns one T cell receptor beta chain sequence. This clone was detected once. Its antigen is still unknown. No base quality values were provided; no much bigger clone lies one nucleotide off. This sample stems from a study of blood T cell repertoires in COVID-19 (dated by TCRdb to the early 2020s). A note on the overall study: Samples covering the acute and convalescent phases of COVID-19 were provided by collaborators in the United States, Italy and Spain. The prospective study material was composed of cDNA or gDNA derived from T cells, B-cell-depleted T cells, or PBMCs. Deeply sampled blood TCRbeta repertoires from subjects exposed to, actively infected with, or recovered from COVID-19 were included in the dataset. The repertoires were released in a freely available public database meant as a resource for research on the immune response to SARS-CoV-2. The samples were drawn from the first 160 participants of the ongoing ImmuneRACE study and from 1,254 subjects provided by 6 global collaborators. Nearly every sample came with metadata listing a de-identified subject ID, COVID-19 status, age in years and sex. Where available, HLA class I and class II types were obtained from metadata supplied by the sample provider rather than from assay-based typing. What the study reported, not specific to this receptor: The amount of clinical and demographic metadata varied by source and participant and was provided uncurated.

The CDR3 runs 15 amino acids, cysteine and phenylalanine included. Left in the record is the CDR3 DNA by itself, 45 bases read in frame from the first base. The germline V gene yields SGDLS for CDR1 and YYNGEE for CDR2. V is shortened by 3 bases, J by 5 bases, and the region joining them spans 14 bases. TCRbeta CDR3 regions were amplified from genomic DNA by means of the immunoSEQ Assay, a bias-controlled multiplex PCR. The original pipeline was this. The number of nucleated cells in each sample was estimated from the amplification of reference gene primers within the assay. To quantify the absolute abundance of each unique TCRbeta CDR3 rearrangement, sequence reads were collapsed and filtered. Productive Simpson clonality was computed per sample as the square root of Simpson's diversity index over productive rearrangements. TCRdb stores this immuneACCESS table with in-frame sequences only. Part of the clones is absent; in the studies checked, under half of the shortfall reflects unresolved V genes, and no reason is known for the rest. Clone size and the V and J calls come from that table; the DNA yielded D and trimming. The sample contains a few hundred thousand clones, around 85% of them found a single time. Clones ranked in the top ten supply approximately 10% of the sample.

Whole blood was collected in K2EDTA tubes by collaborating institutions according to the institutions' own protocols. Collaborator samples were shipped for TCRbeta analysis as frozen whole blood, isolated PBMCs, or DNA extracted from either sample type. Here the chain combines TRBV9 and TRBJ2-2; the D segment could be TRBD2, given 6 matching bases. The TCR sequence derives from a woman in her seventies with acute or convalescent COVID-19. Source material: peripheral blood. The nucleotide sequence reads as follows: TGTGCCAGCAGCGCCGGGACTTTCAGGACCGGGGAGCTGTTTTTT. This sequence encodes CASSAGTFRTGELFF.